This T cell receptor (beta chain) was sequenced during a study of response to subunit inactivated influenza vaccine. Study-wide points: Authors suggested few new T cells are recruited by each seasonal influenza vaccination.

Ten or more counts support this clonotype. Its antigen is currently unknown. V was clipped by 0 bases and J by 4 bases, with 6 bases between them. CDR1 and CDR2 (germline): MNHEY, SVGAGI. The CDR3 is 13 residues long. TCRdb processed the RT-PCR reads anew with MiXCR; each CDR3 protein has one entry. Among some 160,000 distinct CDR3 sequences listed, roughly a tenth were seen once. The genes are TRBV6-5 and TRBJ1-1; D is unresolved. The sample was non-naive T cells sorted from PBMCs, taken roughly 47 days after vaccination. The clonotype originates from a man aged 45-65 years who received an inactivated influenza vaccine. In nucleotides, the CDR3 is TGTGCCAGCAGTTACTCCTACGGCACTGAAGCTTTCTTT. Translation gives CASSYSYGTEAFF.